The 4 T cell receptor beta chains listed next were all sequenced from one sample in a study of blood T cell repertoires in COVID-19. Libraries were prepared by immunoSEQ multiplex PCR; TCRdb keeps only in-frame clonotypes and omits some of them. The sample holds hundreds of thousands of clones, about nine tenths seen once. The sample consisted of peripheral blood. These receptors all come from a young woman with active or convalescent COVID-19.

This clone showed up many times. V and J are TRBV6-4 and TRBJ1-1; no definite D call. V was clipped by 3 bases and J by 1 base, with 6 bases between them. Germline-derived CDR1 and CDR2 are MRHNA and SNTAGT. There are 13 residues in the CDR3. CDR3 protein: CASSERENTEAFF. CDR3 nucleotides: TGTGCCAGCAGTGAGAGAGAGAACACTGAAGCTTTCTTT.

This chain links TRBV24-1 with TRBJ1-1, with D perhaps matching TRBD1 (5 bases). The ends were cut back, 3 bases at V and 0 bases at J, with 13 bases in the middle. Per the germline V gene, CDR1 is KGHDR and CDR2 is SFDVKD. The CDR3 has 16 residues. CDR3 loop: CATSDRKTVMNTEAFF. DNA for the CDR3: TGTGCCACCAGTGATCGCAAGACAGTTATGAACACTGAAGCTTTCTTT.

The gene calls are TRBV7-2 and TRBJ1-4; D gene unclear. Germline values: CDR1 SGHTA, CDR2 FQGNSA. CDR3 length: 13 residues. Trimming removed 4 bases at V and 8 bases at J, with 11 bases between. The CDR3: CASSSHPSEKLFF. The DNA of the CDR3 is TGTGCCAGCAGCTCCCATCCATCAGAAAAACTGTTTTTT.

The CDR3 loop reads CASSQETRSVDEQYF. The CDR3, as DNA: TGCGCCAGCAGCCAAGAGACTAGGAGCGTAGACGAGCAGTACTTC. The rearrangement joins TRBV4-1 to TRBJ2-7; D may be TRBD2 (6 bases). CDR1 and CDR2 from the germline V gene are MGHRA and YSYEKL. The length of the CDR3 is 15 residues. Trimming removed 0 bases from V and 5 bases from J, with 14 bases in between.